This entry lists 2 T cell receptor beta chains sequenced from one sample in a study of early T cells in non-severe SARS-CoV-2 infection. TCRdb itself ran the 5' RACE reads through MiXCR, one entry per CDR3 protein. Altogether about 62,000 distinct CDR3 sequences are present, about 9.9% being singletons, with the ten largest covering about 1.2%. Sample: whole blood. The receptor source for this set is an adult who was a healthcare worker with PCR-confirmed SARS-CoV-2 infection or an uninfected control (not recorded which).

The chain recombines TRBV14 with TRBJ2-2; no reliable D call. CDR1 and CDR2 (germline): SGHDN, FVKESK. Trimming took off 3 bases at V and 1 base at J, with 6 bases between the two ends. The CDR3 runs to 14 residues. The CDR3 DNA follows: TGTGCCAGCAGCCACTTAAAGAACACCGGGGAGCTGTTTTTT. Amino acid sequence: CASSHLKNTGELFF.

The chain links TRBV9 to TRBJ2-3; weak D call: TRBD1 (6 bases). The CDR3 length is 17 residues. The V end was cut by 0 bases, the J end by 0 bases, with 14 bases between. Germline values: CDR1 SGDLS, CDR2 YYNGEE. CDR3 nucleotides: TGTGCCAGCAGCGTAGTTTCAGGGGCCCTTAGCACAGATACGCAGTATTTT. It yields the protein CASSVVSGALSTDTQYF.